These T cell receptor beta chains were read from a single sample in a study of T-cell reconstitution after alpha-beta-depleted transplantation in children. TCRdb re-called the PCR reads with MiXCR, one entry per CDR3 protein. The table has more than 550,000 distinct CDR3 sequences, about 10% seen once. Material: PBMCs from the stem cell graft donor, obtained from the stem cell graft. The source of these receptors is a human donor who donated a stem cell graft to a child with acute myeloid leukemia. Both conserved end residues are part of each CDR3. D genes are given only for firm matches. Only part of the rows carry a size: once, few, many, or a class if the clone is expanded.

TRBV19	TRBD1	TRBJ2-7	.	TGTGCCAGTAGTATGACGGGACAGGTCACCTACGAGCAGTACTTC	CASSMTGQVTYEQYF
TRBV20-1	TRBD2	TRBJ2-1	.	TGCAGTGCTTCTAGCGGGTCGGCGAGAAATGAGCAGTTCTTC	CSASSGSARNEQFF
TRBV12-3/TRBV12-4	.	TRBJ2-2	few	TGTGCCAGCAGTTTAGTCGCTAGCGTTACCGGGGAGCTGTTTTTT	CASSLVASVTGELFF
TRBV29-1	.	TRBJ2-1	many	TGCAGCTCCCGGGGTGGCGTGTACCAACCTGAGCAGTTCTTC	CSSRGGVYQPEQFF
TRBV20-1	.	TRBJ1-4	few	TGCAGTGCTAGGCTGAGGGGGGCTAATGAAAAACTGTTTTTT	CSARLRGANEKLFF
TRBV15	.	TRBJ2-1	few	TGTGCCACCAGACCGGGTAGCTCCTACAATGAGCAGTTCTTC	CATRPGSSYNEQFF
TRBV20-1	.	TRBJ2-4	many	TGCAGTGCTAATGGAAATCTAGCCAAAAACATTCAGTACTTC	CSANGNLAKNIQYF
TRBV12-3/TRBV12-4	.	TRBJ2-3	.	TGTGCCAGCAGTTCTACGGGCCCCCCAAATACGCAGTATTTT	CASSSTGPPNTQYF
TRBV20-1	TRBD2	TRBJ2-1	many	TGCAGTGCTAGAAAGGCGGGAGGTTCCTACAATGAGCAGTTCTTC	CSARKAGGSYNEQFF
TRBV11-2	.	TRBJ2-1	few	TGTGCCAGCAGCGTACAACTAGCCGTTGAGCAGTTCTTC	CASSVQLAVEQFF
TRBV30	.	TRBJ2-1	.	TGTGCCTGGAGGGGGGAGCGGTACAATGAGCAGTTCTTC	CAWRGERYNEQFF
TRBV20-1	TRBD2	TRBJ2-3	.	TGCAGTGCTAACCCGCGGCTAGCGGGAGTGAGGAATACGCAGTATTTT	CSANPRLAGVRNTQYF
TRBV4-2	TRBD1	TRBJ2-7	.	TGTGCCAGCAGCCAAGAAAGGACAGGGTACTCCGAGCAGTACTTC	CASSQERTGYSEQYF
TRBV20-1	.	TRBJ2-7	.	TGCAGTGCTCATGACTCCCGTCAGGGGACCTACGAGCAGTACTTC	CSAHDSRQGTYEQYF
TRBV28	.	TRBJ2-7	.	TGTGCCAGCAGTTTACGTCGGCTTGAGCAGTACTTC	CASSLRRLEQYF
TRBV6-2/TRBV6-3	.	TRBJ2-7	.	TGTGCCAGCAGCGGGGTCCCCTACGAGCAGTACTTC	CASSGVPYEQYF